The 8 T cell receptor beta chains below come from one sample, sequenced in a study of blood T cell repertoires in COVID-19. Clones were sequenced by immunoSEQ multiplex PCR, and TCRdb holds only the in-frame ones, with some missing. The table shows around 120,000 clones, with roughly 79% occurring only once. Sequenced sample: peripheral blood. Receptors were obtained from a man aged 70-80 years with acute or convalescent COVID-19.

The V gene is TRBV5-4, the J gene TRBJ2-7, with a tentative D call TRBD2 (6 bases). The CDR3 covers 17 residues. Germline values: CDR1 SGHNT, CDR2 YYREEE (reference sequence). Trimming took 1 base from V and 4 from J, leaving 21 bases between them. The CDR3 protein is CASSLRFGGTGSYEQYF. The CDR3 bases are TGTGCCAGCAGCTTGCGTTTTGGGGGGACTGGATCTTACGAGCAGTACTTC.

This chain connects TRBV5-1 to TRBJ1-1, with TRBD1 matching over 7 bases. CDR3 size: 16 residues. V lost 3 bases, J lost 0 bases, and 8 bases stayed unmatched. Germline V gene data show CDR1 as SGHRS and CDR2 as YFSETQ. In DNA, the CDR3 is TGCGCCAGCAGCTCCGGGACAGATTTTCTGAACACTGAAGCTTTCTTT. It codes for CASSSGTDFLNTEAFF.

J is TRBJ2-3 and V is TRBV27; tentatively, D is TRBD1 (5 bases). Germline V gene lookup returns CDR1 MNHEY and CDR2 SMNVEV (reference sequence). Trimming cost V 2 bases and J 11 bases, with 11 bases left between them. The CDR3 has 12 residues. The CDR3 loop is CASSLPQGRQYF. Here the CDR3 DNA reads TGTGCCAGCAGTTTACCGCAGGGTAGGCAGTATTTT.

CDR3 loop: CAWTQGQDQPQHF. The CDR3 coding sequence is TGTGCCTGGACCCAGGGTCAGGATCAGCCCCAGCATTTT. This chain connects TRBV30 to TRBJ1-5; perhaps TRBD1 as D (5 bases). Germline CDR1 is GTSNPN and CDR2 is SVGIG (reference sequence). The CDR3 runs to 13 residues. V lost 4 bases to trimming and J lost 5 bases, with 12 bases between them.

This clone appeared a few times. The rearrangement joins TRBV13 to TRBJ2-7; 7 bases match TRBD1. The CDR3 has 13 amino acids. Germline trimming cut 8 bases from V and 4 bases from J; bases unmatched to any gene: 8. CDR1 and CDR2 from the germline V gene are PRHDT and FYEKMQ (reference sequence). The CDR3 coding sequence is TGTGCCAGCGGAGTCCAGGGGGTATACGAGCAGTACTTC. It is translated as CASGVQGVYEQYF.

This chain uses TRBV12-5 with TRBJ1-1; D is perhaps TRBD1 (6 bases). The CDR3 contains 14 residues. V lost 5 bases, J lost 2 bases, and 12 bases lay in between. Germline lookup yields CDR1 LGHNT and CDR2 FRNRAP. The CDR3: CASGRDTYNTEAFF. The CDR3, as DNA: TGTGCTAGTGGTCGGGACACCTATAACACTGAAGCTTTCTTT.

A single count supports this clone. The chain links TRBV30 to TRBJ1-2; 8 bases are a match to TRBD1. CDR3 length: 14 amino acids. Germline V gene sequence: CDR1 GTSNPN, CDR2 SVGIG (reference sequence). V shed 1 base, J shed 8 bases, and the junction held 9 bases outside the gene matches. The CDR3 reads CAWSARGLWGGYTF. Written as DNA, the CDR3 is TGTGCCTGGAGTGCCAGGGGGCTGTGGGGAGGCTACACCTTC.

V and J are TRBV6-2 or TRBV6-3 and TRBJ2-7; D is unclear. Germline V CDR1 and CDR2: MNHEY, SVGEGT. This CDR3 is 11 amino acids long. Trimming removed 4 bases from V and 7 bases from J, with 8 bases in between. The DNA for the CDR3 is TGTGCCAGCAGTTGGTCGACAGAGCAGTACTTC. Protein sequence: CASSWSTEQYF.